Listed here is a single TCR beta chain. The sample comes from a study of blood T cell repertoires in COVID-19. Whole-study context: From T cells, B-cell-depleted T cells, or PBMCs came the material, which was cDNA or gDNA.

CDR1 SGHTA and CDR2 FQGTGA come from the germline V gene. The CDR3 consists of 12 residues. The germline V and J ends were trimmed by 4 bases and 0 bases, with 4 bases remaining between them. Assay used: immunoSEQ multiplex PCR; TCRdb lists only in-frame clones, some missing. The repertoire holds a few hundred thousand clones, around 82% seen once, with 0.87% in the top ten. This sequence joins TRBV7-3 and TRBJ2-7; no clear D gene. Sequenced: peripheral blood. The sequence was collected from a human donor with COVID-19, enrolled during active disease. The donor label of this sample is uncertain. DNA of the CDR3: TGTGCCAGCAGCTCCTTCTCCTACGAGCAGTACTTC. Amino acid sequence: CASSSFSYEQYF.